These 8 T cell receptor beta chains originate from one sample sequenced in a study of blood T cell repertoires in COVID-19. Sequencing used immunoSEQ multiplex PCR; TCRdb keeps in-frame clones, though not all of them. The data contain a few hundred thousand clones, about 90% of them singletons. The specimen sequenced was PBMCs or T cells enriched from blood (not recorded which). These receptors came from a woman aged 25 to 45 who had recovered from COVID-19.

The chain carries TRBV7-9 and TRBJ2-5, with TRBD2 matching over 8 bases. V shed 5 bases, J shed 5 bases, and the junction held 19 bases outside the gene matches. Germline CDR1 and CDR2: SEHNR and FQNEAQ (reference sequence). The CDR3 is made up of 18 amino acids. The CDR3, as DNA: TGTGCCAGCAGCCTGATTAGCGGGGTGGCCTATATTCAGGAGACCCAGTACTTC. Amino acid sequence: CASSLISGVAYIQETQYF.

The chain combines TRBV7-3 with TRBJ1-1; D is perhaps TRBD1 (6 bases). Germline values: CDR1 SGHTA, CDR2 FQGTGA. The V gene lost 3 bases and the J gene lost 2 bases, with 7 bases spanning the gap. This CDR3 region has 13 residues. This CDR3 reads CASSLGANTEAFF. CDR3 DNA sequence: TGTGCCAGCAGCTTGGGGGCAAACACTGAAGCTTTCTTT.

V and J are TRBV5-1 and TRBJ1-2; 10 bases are a match to TRBD1. The CDR3 has 14 amino acids. J was trimmed by 6 bases and V by 4 bases; bases with no gene match: 6. In germline, CDR1 is SGHRS, CDR2 YFSETQ. CDR3 loop: CASSPEGQGNGYTF. Written as DNA, the CDR3 is TGCGCCAGCAGCCCGGAGGGACAGGGGAATGGCTACACCTTC.

The chain uses TRBV30 and TRBJ1-1, with a possible D match to TRBD1 (6 bases). The germline gives CDR1 GTSNPN, CDR2 SVGIG (reference sequence). The CDR3 runs 15 residues. The ends were cut back, 7 bases at V and 0 bases at J, with 18 bases in the middle. CDR3 sequence: CAFDRLKAMNTEAFF. CDR3 sequence (DNA): TGTGCCTTCGACAGGTTGAAAGCCATGAACACTGAAGCTTTCTTT.

The J gene is TRBJ1-6, the V gene TRBV5-1; tentative D call: TRBD1 (6 bases). Trimming removed 5 bases from V and 0 bases from J, with 18 bases in between. The germline CDR1 and CDR2 sequences are SGHRS and YFSETQ. CDR3 length: 18 residues. This chain's CDR3 is CASSYHVFRGSYNSPLHF. CDR3 DNA: TGCGCCAGCAGTTATCACGTTTTCAGGGGCTCCTATAATTCACCCCTCCACTTT.

CDR3 residues: CASSSTGTGVYYGYTF. In DNA, the CDR3 is TGTGCCAGCAGTTCCACCGGGACAGGGGTCTACTATGGCTACACCTTC. V usage is TRBV6-5 and J usage is TRBJ1-2; 10 positions match TRBD1. Germline CDR1 is MNHEY and CDR2 is SVGAGI. The CDR3 covers 16 residues. V trimming: 4 bases; J trimming: 3 bases; junction bases outside the gene matches: 8.

CDR3: CASSLGLAVPGELFF. The CDR3 bases are TGTGCCAGCAGCTTAGGACTAGCCGTCCCCGGGGAGCTGTTTTTT. V is TRBV7-2 and J is TRBJ2-2; 7 bases line up with TRBD2. Unmatched junction bases numbered 5, after V lost 1 base and J lost 6 bases. Germline V gene lookup returns CDR1 SGHTA and CDR2 FQGNSA. This CDR3 contains 15 residues.

The V and J genes are TRBV4-1 and TRBJ2-7; 11 bases line up with TRBD2. V shed 2 bases and J 1 base; nucleotides not matched to a gene: 4. Germline V gives CDR1 MGHRA, CDR2 YSYEKL. CDR3 length equals 16 residues. The CDR3 region is CASSQKTSGGSYEQYF. The CDR3 DNA is TGCGCCAGCAGCCAAAAAACTAGCGGGGGATCCTACGAGCAGTACTTC.